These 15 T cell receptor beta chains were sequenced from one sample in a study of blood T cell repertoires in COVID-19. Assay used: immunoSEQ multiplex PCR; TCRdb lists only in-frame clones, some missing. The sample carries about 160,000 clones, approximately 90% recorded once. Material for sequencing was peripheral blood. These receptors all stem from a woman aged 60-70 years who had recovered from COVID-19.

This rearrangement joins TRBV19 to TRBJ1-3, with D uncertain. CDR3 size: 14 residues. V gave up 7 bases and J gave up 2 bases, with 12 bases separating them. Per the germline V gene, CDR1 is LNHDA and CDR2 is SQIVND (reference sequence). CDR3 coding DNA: TGTGCCAGTAACCAGGATCCCCCTGGAAACACCATATATTTT. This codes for CASNQDPPGNTIYF.

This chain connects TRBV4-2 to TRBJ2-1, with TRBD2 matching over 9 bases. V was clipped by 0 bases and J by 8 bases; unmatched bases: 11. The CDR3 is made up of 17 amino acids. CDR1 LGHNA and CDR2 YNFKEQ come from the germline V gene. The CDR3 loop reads CASSQDFSGGPIYEQFF. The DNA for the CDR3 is TGTGCCAGCAGCCAAGATTTCAGCGGGGGGCCGATTTATGAGCAGTTCTTC.

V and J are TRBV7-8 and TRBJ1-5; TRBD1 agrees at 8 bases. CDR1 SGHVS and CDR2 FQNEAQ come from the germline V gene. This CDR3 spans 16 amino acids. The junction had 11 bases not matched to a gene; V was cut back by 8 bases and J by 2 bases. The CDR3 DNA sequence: TGTGCCAGCGGTGAGCTAAGGACAGGGCGCAATCAGCCCCAGCATTTT. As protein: CASGELRTGRNQPQHF.

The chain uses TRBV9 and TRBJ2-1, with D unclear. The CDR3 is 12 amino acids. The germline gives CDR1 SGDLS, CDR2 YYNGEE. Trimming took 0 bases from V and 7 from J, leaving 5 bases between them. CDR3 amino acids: CASSVVANEQFF. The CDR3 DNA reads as TGTGCCAGCAGCGTAGTGGCAAATGAGCAGTTCTTC. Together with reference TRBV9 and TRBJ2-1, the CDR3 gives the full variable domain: DSGVTQTPKHLITATGQRVTLRCSPRSGDLSVYWYQQSLDQGLQFLIQYYNGEERAKGNILERFSAQQFPDLHSELNLSSLELGDSALYFCASSVVANEQFFGPGTRLTVL.

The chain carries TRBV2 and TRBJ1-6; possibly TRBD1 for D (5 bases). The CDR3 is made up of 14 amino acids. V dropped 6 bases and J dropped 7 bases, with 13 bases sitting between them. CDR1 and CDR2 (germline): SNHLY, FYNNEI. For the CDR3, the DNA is TGTGCCAGCAGCCCCGACAGTTACAATTCACCCCTCCACTTT. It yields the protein CASSPDSYNSPLHF. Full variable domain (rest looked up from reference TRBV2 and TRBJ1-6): EPEVTQTPSHQVTQMGQEVILRCVPISNHLYFYWYRQILGQKVEFLVSFYNNEISEKSEIFDDQFSVERPDGSNFTLKIRSTKLEDSAMYFCASSPDSYNSPLHFGNGTRLTVT.

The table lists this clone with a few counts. CDR3 residues: CASTRSYSEQYF. The CDR3 region has the DNA TGTGCCAGCACCCGATCCTACTCCGAGCAGTACTTC. The chain joins TRBV7-9 to TRBJ2-7; D uncertain. Trimming shortened V by 7 bases and J by 6 bases, and 13 bases separated the two germline ends. This CDR3 comprises 12 residues. Germline lookup yields CDR1 SEHNR and CDR2 FQNEAQ (reference sequence).

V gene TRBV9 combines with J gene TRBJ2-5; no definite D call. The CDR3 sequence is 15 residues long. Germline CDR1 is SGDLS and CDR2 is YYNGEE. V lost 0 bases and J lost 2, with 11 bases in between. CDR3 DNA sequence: TGTGCCAGCAGCGTAGGCGTACTGTCTCAAGAGACCCAGTACTTC. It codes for CASSVGVLSQETQYF.

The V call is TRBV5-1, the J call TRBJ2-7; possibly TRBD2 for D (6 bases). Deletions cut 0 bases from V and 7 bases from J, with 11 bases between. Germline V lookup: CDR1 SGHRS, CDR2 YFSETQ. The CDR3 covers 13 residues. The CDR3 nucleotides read TGCGCCAGCAGCTTGGCGGGAGACAGTGAGCAGTACTTC. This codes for CASSLAGDSEQYF.

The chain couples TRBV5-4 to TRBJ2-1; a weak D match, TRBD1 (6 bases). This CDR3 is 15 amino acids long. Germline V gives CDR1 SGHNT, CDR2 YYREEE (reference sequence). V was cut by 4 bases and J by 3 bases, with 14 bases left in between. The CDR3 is CASSESGHSYNEQFF. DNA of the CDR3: TGTGCCAGCAGCGAGTCGGGACATAGCTACAATGAGCAGTTCTTC.

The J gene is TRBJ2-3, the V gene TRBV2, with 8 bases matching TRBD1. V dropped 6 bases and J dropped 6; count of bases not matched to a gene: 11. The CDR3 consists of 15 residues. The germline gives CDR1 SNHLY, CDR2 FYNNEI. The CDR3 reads CASRTSQGALDTQYF. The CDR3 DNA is TGTGCCAGCAGAACGTCCCAGGGGGCGTTGGATACGCAGTATTTT.

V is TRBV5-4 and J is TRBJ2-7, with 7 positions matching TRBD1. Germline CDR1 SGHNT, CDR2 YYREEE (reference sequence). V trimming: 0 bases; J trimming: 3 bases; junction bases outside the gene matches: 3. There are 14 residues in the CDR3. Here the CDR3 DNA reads TGTGCCAGCAGCTTGGGGGACAGAGACTACGAGCAGTACTTC. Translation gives CASSLGDRDYEQYF.

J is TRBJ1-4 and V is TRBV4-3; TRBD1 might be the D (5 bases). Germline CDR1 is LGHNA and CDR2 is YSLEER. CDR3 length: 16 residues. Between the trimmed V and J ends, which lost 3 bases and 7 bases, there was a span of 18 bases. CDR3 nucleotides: TGCGCCAGCAGCCAGGGGCCAGGGTATATAGGTGAAAAACTGTTTTTT. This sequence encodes CASSQGPGYIGEKLFF.

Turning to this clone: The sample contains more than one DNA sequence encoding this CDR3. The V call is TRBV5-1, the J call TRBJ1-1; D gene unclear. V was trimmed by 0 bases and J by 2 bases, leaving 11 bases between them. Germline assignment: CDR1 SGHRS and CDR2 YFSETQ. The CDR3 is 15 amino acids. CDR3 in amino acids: CASSLDGRGNTEAFF. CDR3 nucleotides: TGCGCCAGCAGCTTGGACGGACGGGGAAACACTGAAGCTTTCTTT.

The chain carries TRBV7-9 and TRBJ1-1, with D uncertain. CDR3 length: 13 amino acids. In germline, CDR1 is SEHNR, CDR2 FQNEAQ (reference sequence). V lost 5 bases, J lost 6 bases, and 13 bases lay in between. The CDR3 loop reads CASSGQEGSEAFF. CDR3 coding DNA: TGTGCCAGCAGCGGTCAGGAGGGCTCTGAAGCTTTCTTT.

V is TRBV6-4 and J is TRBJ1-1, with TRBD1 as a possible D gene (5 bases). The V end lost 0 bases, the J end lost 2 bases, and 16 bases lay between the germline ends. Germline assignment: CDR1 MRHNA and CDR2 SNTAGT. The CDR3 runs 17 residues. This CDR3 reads CASSDSGGVRANTEAFF. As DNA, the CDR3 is TGTGCCAGCAGTGACTCCGGGGGAGTCAGGGCTAACACTGAAGCTTTCTTT.